A selection of T cell receptor beta chains follows, all from one sample in a study of response to subunit inactivated influenza vaccine. TCRdb ran MiXCR on the RT-PCR reads and lists one entry per CDR3 protein. The sample lists fewer than 250,000 distinct CDR3 sequences; roughly an eighth were seen once. The sequencing used CD8+ T cells sorted from PBMCs, collected 5 days after vaccination. These receptors came from a man aged 45-65 years who received an inactivated influenza vaccine. CDR3s include the opening cysteine and the closing phenylalanine or tryptophan. D genes are given only for firm matches. A clone size is listed for some rows: how often the clone was seen (once, few, many), or a class if it is expanded.

clone_size | j_call | d_call | v_call | cdr3_nt | cdr3_aa
once | TRBJ1-2 | - | TRBV11-2 | TGTGCCAGCAGCTCGGGGCTACTCTCGGGCTATGGCTACACCTTC | CASSSGLLSGYGYTF
- | TRBJ2-1 | - | TRBV28 | TGTGCCAGCAGCGGCGTAAGCTCCTGCAATGAGCAGTTCTTC | CASSGVSSCNEQFF
many | TRBJ2-1 | TRBD2 | TRBV3-1 | TGTGCCAGCAGCCAAGAAGGACTAGCCCATGAGCAGTTCTTC | CASSQEGLAHEQFF
few | TRBJ2-5 | TRBD2 | TRBV11-2 | TGTGCCAGCAGCCCCGAGGCGGGGGTGGATGAGACCCAGTACTTC | CASSPEAGVDETQYF
- | TRBJ1-2 | TRBD1 | TRBV9 | TGTGCCAGCAGCGAGGCGGGACAGGGATTTAACTATGGCTACACCTTC | CASSEAGQGFNYGYTF
- | TRBJ2-2 | TRBD2 | TRBV12-3/TRBV12-4 | TGTGCCAGCAGTCTCTTAGCGGTCCGGGAGGGGCTTCCGAACATCGGGGAGCTGTTTTTT | CASSLLAVREGLPNIGELFF
- | TRBJ2-5 | - | TRBV12-3/TRBV12-4 | TGTGCCAGCAGGTCCGTCCAGAGGGAGACCCAGTACTTC | CASRSVQRETQYF
- | TRBJ2-1 | - | TRBV6-2/TRBV6-3 | TGTGCCAGCAGTTACCTCGGACAGACTGACAATGAGCAGTTCTTC | CASSYLGQTDNEQFF
- | TRBJ2-2 | - | TRBV27 | TGTGCCAGCAGTTCTTTTGTGGCTATGGACACCGGGGAGCTGTTTTTT | CASSSFVAMDTGELFF
few | TRBJ1-2 | - | TRBV2 | TGTGCCAGCCTCCGGCAGGACAGCTATGGCTACACCTTC | CASLRQDSYGYTF
- | TRBJ2-5 | TRBD2 | TRBV3-1 | TGTGCCAGCAGTTTATCCAGCGGGAGCACGGGGCCGCAAGAGACCCAGTACTTC | CASSLSSGSTGPQETQYF
- | TRBJ2-7 | - | TRBV4-1 | TGCGCCAGCAGCCACACTTCGTTACACGAACCCAGCGAGCAGTACTTC | CASSHTSLHEPSEQYF
- | TRBJ2-2 | - | TRBV24-1 | TGTGCCACCAGTGAATTCCCTAAGGGGGGACCCGGGGAGCTGTTTTTT | CATSEFPKGGPGELFF
few | TRBJ2-2 | - | TRBV10-3 | TGTGCCATCAGGCCGGAGGGAAAACTGAACACCGGGGAGCTGTTTTTT | CAIRPEGKLNTGELFF
few | TRBJ2-2 | TRBD1 | TRBV5-1 | TGCGCCAGCAGCTACCTGACAGGGGCGAACACCGGGGAGCTGTTTTTT | CASSYLTGANTGELFF
- | TRBJ2-7 | - | TRBV5-6 | TGTGCCAGCAGCTTGGAGGGACGGGAAACCTACGAGCAGTACTTC | CASSLEGRETYEQYF
- | TRBJ1-3 | - | TRBV20-1 | TGCAGTGCTAGAGGGGCAGGAGGGGCCGGTGGAAACACCATATATTTT | CSARGAGGAGGNTIYF
few | TRBJ2-7 | - | TRBV27 | TGTGCCAGCAGTTCCGGGATTCCCCTTTCCTACGAGCAGTACTTC | CASSSGIPLSYEQYF
few | TRBJ2-7 | - | TRBV12-5 | TGTGCTAGTGCCTCGGGACTTAGCTCCTACGAGCAGTACTTC | CASASGLSSYEQYF
few | TRBJ2-7 | - | TRBV20-1 | TGCAGTGCAAAGACAGCGGGTTTTTCCTACGAGCAGTACTTC | CSAKTAGFSYEQYF
many | TRBJ2-1 | TRBD1 | TRBV27 | TGTGCCAGCAGTTCCCTAGGACAGGGTGGGTTCAATGAGCAGTTCTTC | CASSSLGQGGFNEQFF
- | TRBJ2-6 | TRBD2 | TRBV9 | TGTGCCAGCAGCGAACGACTAGCGGGAGATAGGCTCCCTGGGGCCAACGTCCTGACTTTC | CASSERLAGDRLPGANVLTF
- | TRBJ2-2 | - | TRBV7-9 | TGTGCCAGCAGCCGAACAGGGTGGAACACCGGGGAGCTGTTTTTT | CASSRTGWNTGELFF
few | TRBJ2-6 | - | TRBV29-1 | TGCAGCGTTGGGGGGGAAGACGGGGCCAACGTCCTGACTTTC | CSVGGEDGANVLTF
few | TRBJ2-1 | TRBD2 | TRBV27 | TGTGCCAGCAGCAGCATCCTAGCGGGGAGTAACAATGAGCAGTTCTTC | CASSSILAGSNNEQFF
few | TRBJ1-1 | - | TRBV2 | TGTGCCAGCAGTGAGTGGGGGACTGAAGCTTTCTTT | CASSEWGTEAFF
many | TRBJ2-7 | - | TRBV12-3/TRBV12-4 | TGTGCCAGCAGCGCCGGGGCCTACGAGCAGTACTTT | CASSAGAYEQYF
- | TRBJ2-3 | - | TRBV7-9 | TGTGCCAGCAGCTTAGTCCAGGGGGGGTTTAGCACAGATACGCAGTATTTT | CASSLVQGGFSTDTQYF
- | TRBJ2-7 | - | TRBV20-1 | TGCAGTGCTAGAGATAGTTTGAAATCCTACGAGCAGTACTTC | CSARDSLKSYEQYF
few | TRBJ2-4 | TRBD2 | TRBV10-3 | TGTGCCATCAGTGAGACGACTAGCGGGAGGGCACGGAACATTCAGTACTTC | CAISETTSGRARNIQYF
- | TRBJ2-7 | TRBD1 | TRBV4-3 | TGCGCCAGCAGCCAAGAACTTATAGGACAGGGATTCTACGAGCAGTACTTC | CASSQELIGQGFYEQYF
- | TRBJ2-1 | - | TRBV7-9 | TGTGCCAGCAGCTTTATTGATTCGCAGTTCTTC | CASSFIDSQFF
once | TRBJ2-1 | TRBD1 | TRBV3-1 | TGTGCCTGCTGCCAAGAATTCCCCGGGACAGGGGTGGTTAATGAGCAGTTCTTC | CACCQEFPGTGVVNEQFF
- | TRBJ1-1 | - | TRBV2 | TGTGCCAGCAGTGAAGAGGGGACGGGGACTGAAGCTTTCTTT | CASSEEGTGTEAFF
many | TRBJ2-7 | - | TRBV4-3 | TGCGCCAGCAGCCAAGATCAGGAGACCGATAGCTCCTACGAGCAGTACTTC | CASSQDQETDSSYEQYF
- | TRBJ2-7 | TRBD1 | TRBV4-3 | TGCGCCAGCAGATCGACAGGGGCACCCTACGAGCAGTACTTC | CASRSTGAPYEQYF
- | TRBJ2-7 | TRBD2 | TRBV28 | TGTGCCACCGCCATACTAGCGGGAGGGTATAGGGGCTACGAGCAGTACTTC | CATAILAGGYRGYEQYF
many | TRBJ1-4 | TRBD1 | TRBV7-8 | TGTGCCAGCAGCTCAGGACAGGGGGCCCATGAAAAACTGTTTTTT | CASSSGQGAHEKLFF
few | TRBJ2-5 | - | TRBV11-2 | TGTGCCAGCAGGCCTCTGCAGCAAGAGACCCAGTACTTC | CASRPLQQETQYF
many | TRBJ2-7 | - | TRBV27 | TGTGCCAGCAAAAACAGGGACTACGAGCAGTACTTC | CASKNRDYEQYF
- | TRBJ2-2 | TRBD2 | TRBV2 | TGTGCCAGCAGTGGTAGGCGGGGGGGCCTCGGGACCGGGGAGCTGTTTTTT | CASSGRRGGLGTGELFF
- | TRBJ2-1 | TRBD1 | TRBV9 | TGTGCCAGCAGCGTAGTGTCATGGGCAGGGGGCAGGGGGTTAAATGAGCAGTTCTTC | CASSVVSWAGGRGLNEQFF
- | TRBJ2-7 | TRBD2 | TRBV6-1 | TGTGCCAGCAGTGAAGCCGGACTGCTAGCGGGGGAGTACTTC | CASSEAGLLAGEYF
many | TRBJ2-1 | TRBD1 | TRBV7-9 | TGTGCCAGCAGTCCGACCCGGGACAGGGCCTACAATGAGCAGTTCTTC | CASSPTRDRAYNEQFF
- | TRBJ2-1 | - | TRBV7-2 | TGTGCCAGCAGCTCACGGAGGAATGAGCAGTTCTTC | CASSSRRNEQFF
- | TRBJ1-5 | - | TRBV28 | TGTTCCAGCAGCTACAGGGAAGGCAATCAGCCCCAGCATTTT | CSSSYREGNQPQHF
- | TRBJ1-2 | - | TRBV5-1 | TGCGCCAGCAGCTTGATTGGCTACACCTTC | CASSLIGYTF
- | TRBJ2-5 | - | TRBV4-3 | TGCGCCAGCAGCAAAACGTGGTTTACGGGGGTTCAAGAGACCCAGTACTTC | CASSKTWFTGVQETQYF
few | TRBJ2-1 | - | TRBV20-1 | TGCAGTGCTAGAGATCGCCCCTACAATGAGCAGTTCTTC | CSARDRPYNEQFF
few | TRBJ2-7 | - | TRBV11-2 | TGTGCCAGCAGTAACAGGGTCAAGAACGAGCAGTACTTC | CASSNRVKNEQYF
many | TRBJ2-3 | - | TRBV12-3/TRBV12-4 | TGTGCCAGCAGTTTTTTGGGGAATTCCCCACTCACAGATACGCAGTATTTT | CASSFLGNSPLTDTQYF
few | TRBJ2-1 | TRBD2 | TRBV9 | TGTGCCAGCAGCCTAGGTCGGGTTAGCGGGAGTGGCAATGAGCAGTTCTTC | CASSLGRVSGSGNEQFF
few | TRBJ2-2 | - | TRBV7-9 | TGTGCCAGCAGCTTTTTAGGGACACTGAACACCGGGGAGCTGTTTTTT | CASSFLGTLNTGELFF
- | TRBJ2-3 | TRBD2 | TRBV3-1 | TGTGCCAGCAGCCATAGACTAGCGGGGAGTGGCACAGATACGCAGTATTTT | CASSHRLAGSGTDTQYF
few | TRBJ2-3 | TRBD1 | TRBV7-9 | TGTGCCAGCAGCGCTTGGACAGGGGGCATTTCAGATACGCAGTATTTT | CASSAWTGGISDTQYF